This TCR beta chain stems from a study of blood T cell repertoires in COVID-19. TCRdb's copy holds only in-frame clones and misses some; the assay was immunoSEQ multiplex PCR. The table lists 130,000 to 150,000 clones, 80% of them singletons. The specimen sequenced was peripheral blood. This clonotype originated in a man aged 60 to 75 with active or convalescent COVID-19.

CDR3 in DNA: TGTGCCAGTAGTTCTGGACTTTACAATGAGCAGTTCTTC. Protein product: CASSSGLYNEQFF. The chain carries TRBV19 and TRBJ2-1; a weak D match, TRBD2 (5 bases). The V gene's germline CDR1 is LNHDA and CDR2 SQIVND (reference sequence). The CDR3 has 13 amino acids. The ends were cut back, 5 bases at V and 4 bases at J, with 9 bases in the middle.